The 10 T cell receptor beta chains below all came from one sample that was sequenced in a study of a mutant IDH1 vaccine in newly diagnosed glioma. No antigens are known for them. Method: immunoSEQ multiplex PCR; TCRdb's copy keeps in-frame clones and lacks some. The table has some 120,000 clones, over 75% seen once. Time point denoted: week 11, during vaccination. Doses comprised 300 ug of mutant IDH1 20-mer peptide each, plus topical imiquimod. The sample was PBMCs, taken from a glioma patient whose treatment included an IDH1 peptide vaccine. The source is a man aged 40-55 years with glioma.

The chain has TRBV23-1 and TRBJ2-1, with 7 bases lining up with TRBD2. TRBV23-1 is reported as an ORF; its role is uncertain. The CDR3 totals 14 residues. Trimming cost V 10 bases and J 0 bases; bases outside gene matches: 6. The CDR3 coding sequence is TGCGCCACCTCGGGGGGTCCCTCCTACAATGAGCAGTTCTTC. This encodes CATSGGPSYNEQFF.

This rearrangement joins TRBV29-1 to TRBJ2-7; the D call may be TRBD1 or TRBD2 (5 bases each). The CDR3 covers 13 residues. The germline V gene has CDR1 SQVTM and CDR2 ANQGSEA. The V and J ends lost 2 bases and 3 bases respectively, with 11 bases between them. The CDR3 sequence is CSVETRDRYEQYF. CDR3 bases: TGCAGCGTTGAAACTCGGGACCGCTACGAGCAGTACTTC.

This sequence joins TRBV28 and TRBJ2-3; 7 bases fit TRBD2. Trimming cost V 1 base and J 2 bases; bases outside gene matches: 9. The CDR3 runs 17 residues. The V gene's germline CDR1 is MDHEN and CDR2 SYDVKM. CDR3 protein: CASSLLSPSGPTDTQYF. CDR3 nucleotide sequence: TGTGCCAGCAGTTTATTATCTCCTAGCGGTCCCACAGATACGCAGTATTTT.

The rearrangement links TRBV9 to TRBJ1-1; D might be TRBD1 (6 bases). Germline CDR1 is SGDLS and CDR2 is YYNGEE. The CDR3 is 13 residues long. Trimming shortened V by 4 bases and J by 4 bases, and 11 bases separated the two germline ends. This CDR3 reads CASSPRGFTEAFF. The CDR3 coding sequence is TGTGCCAGCAGCCCAAGGGGGTTCACTGAAGCTTTCTTT. Supplemented by reference TRBV9 and TRBJ1-1, the full variable domain reads DSGVTQTPKHLITATGQRVTLRCSPRSGDLSVYWYQQSLDQGLQFLIQYYNGEERAKGNILERFSAQQFPDLHSELNLSSLELGDSALYFCASSPRGFTEAFFGQGTRLTVV.

This clone appeared a few times. CDR3 sequence: CASSYEGRDNSPLHF. CDR3 nucleotide sequence: TGTGCCAGCAGTTACGAGGGGCGCGATAATTCACCCCTCCACTTT. The chain couples TRBV6-5 to TRBJ1-6; weak D call: TRBD1 (5 bases). V lost 2 bases to trimming and J lost 5 bases, with 10 bases between them. CDR1 MNHEY and CDR2 SVGAGI come from the germline V gene. The CDR3 is made up of 15 amino acids.

This clone turned up a few times. The V gene is TRBV29-1, the J gene TRBJ2-7; D possibly uses TRBD1 or TRBD2 (5 bases each). Germline V gene sequence: CDR1 SQVTM, CDR2 ANQGSEA. V lost 4 bases and J 3 bases, leaving 10 bases between the germline ends. CDR3 length: 12 residues. As DNA, the CDR3 is TGCAGCGTTGTCGGGGCGGTCTACGAGCAGTACTTC. This gives the protein CSVVGAVYEQYF.

This chain joins TRBV5-4 and TRBJ1-3; weak D call: TRBD1 (5 bases). The germline V gene encodes CDR1 SGHNT and CDR2 YYREEE (reference sequence). The CDR3 runs 17 residues. V shed 7 bases and J shed 1 base, with 21 bases lying between them. For the CDR3, the DNA is TGTGCCAGCCAGGGACGGGCCGAATCCGGGTCTGGAAACACCATATATTTT. Amino acid sequence: CASQGRAESGSGNTIYF.

The gene calls are TRBV6-1 and TRBJ2-3, with D possibly being TRBD1 or TRBD2 (5 bases each). Germline V gene sequence: CDR1 MNHNS, CDR2 SASEGT. This CDR3 is built from 16 residues. V lost 3 bases and J lost 0, with 13 bases in between. In DNA form, the CDR3 reads TGTGCCAGCAGTGAGGGACCTGGTATGAGCACAGATACGCAGTATTTT. Translation gives CASSEGPGMSTDTQYF.

In DNA, the CDR3 is TGCGCCAGCAGCCTCGACAGGGGGCTAGCTGAAGCTTTCTTT. Translation gives CASSLDRGLAEAFF. The chain employs TRBV4-1 and TRBJ1-1; 10 positions match TRBD1. With 4 bases clipped from V and 6 bases from J, the junction kept 5 bases outside the gene matches. Germline CDR1 reads MGHRA; CDR2 reads YSYEKL. CDR3 size: 14 residues.

The rearrangement links TRBV11-3 to TRBJ1-1; tentative D call: TRBD1 (5 bases). The germline gives CDR1 SGHNT, CDR2 YENEEA. The CDR3 spans 12 residues. Trimming stripped 6 bases from V and 5 bases from J, with 10 bases between. Here the CDR3 reads CASSKEGTEAFF. The CDR3 region has the DNA TGTGCCAGCAGTAAGGAGGGGACTGAAGCTTTCTTT.